This note documents a single T cell receptor beta chain sequence. Its antigen specificity is not known. No base-level quality is on record; no much larger clone is a single base apart. The immunoSEQ Assay, a bias-controlled multiplex PCR, was used to amplify TCRbeta CDR3 regions from genomic DNA. In the paper's pipeline: Nucleated cell counts per sample were estimated from amplification of reference gene primers within the assay. To quantify the absolute abundance of each unique TCRbeta CDR3 rearrangement, sequence reads were collapsed and filtered. Productive Simpson clonality was computed per sample as the square root of Simpson's diversity index over productive rearrangements. Here the immuneACCESS table is served through TCRdb, limited to in-frame sequences with V and J called. Missing clones are a known gap in these copies; in checked studies unresolved V genes cover under half, and the rest lacks a known reason. The DNA was the basis for D and trimming; V, J and clone size are from that table. A total of 150,000 to 200,000 clones appear in this sample, about 81% of them only once. The ten largest account for about 10% of the sample.

The sample originates from a study of blood T cell repertoires in COVID-19 (TCRdb year 2020). For context, the study as a whole: Collaborator samples came from the United States, Italy and Spain and covered acute and convalescent phases of COVID-19. The material from the prospective study consisted of cDNA or gDNA derived from T cells, B-cell-depleted T cells, or PBMCs. Samples were obtained from the ongoing ImmuneRACE study (first 160 participants) and from 1,254 subjects provided by 6 global collaborators. The sample metadata nearly always contained a de-identified subject ID, COVID-19 status, age in years and sex. Where available, HLA class I and class II types were obtained from metadata supplied by the sample provider rather than from assay-based typing. The repertoires were released in a freely available public database intended as a resource for research on the immune response to SARS-CoV-2. Deeply sampled blood TCRbeta repertoires from subjects exposed to, actively infected with, or recovered from COVID-19 were included in the dataset. The paper's findings and limits, for the study overall: The amount of clinical and demographic metadata varied by source and participant and was provided uncurated.

Reading the germline V gene gives CDR1 SGHRS and CDR2 YFSETQ. The CDR3, from cysteine to phenylalanine, totals 16 residues. Just CDR3 DNA is preserved here, 48 bases in frame from base 1. V was cut back by 1 base and J by 5 bases, leaving a gap of 19 bases between them. One collaborating source in Seattle enrolled patients while the patients were actively infected and followed the patients over time throughout the course of disease. The collaborating institutions used their own protocols to collect whole blood in K2EDTA tubes. For TCRbeta analysis, collaborator samples were shipped as frozen whole blood, as isolated PBMCs, or as DNA extracted from either sample type.

Recombination linked TRBV5-1 to TRBJ2-7; TRBD2 is possibly the D segment (6 matching bases). The sample consisted of peripheral blood. This receptor was taken from an elderly woman with COVID-19, enrolled during active disease. The DNA reads TGCGCCAGCAGCTTGACACTAGCAGGCCCTGGGGACGAGCAGTACTTC. The translation is CASSLTLAGPGDEQYF. With the portions outside the CDR3 filled from the reference TRBV5-1 and TRBJ2-7 genes, the complete variable region becomes KAGVTQTPRYLIKTRGQQVTLSCSPISGHRSVSWYQQTPGQGLQFLFEYFSETQRNKGNFPGRFSGRQFSNSRSEMNVSTLELGDSALYLCASSLTLAGPGDEQYFGPGTRLTVT.